What follows are 27 T cell receptor beta chains derived from one specimen sequenced in a study of PD-1 blockade in classical Hodgkin lymphoma. The assay was immunoSEQ multiplex PCR, and TCRdb's table has in-frame clones only and misses some. This table has some 60,000 clones, more than 75% appearing once. Patients all relapsed after autologous stem cell transplantation, and there was variation in brentuximab vedotin exposure. The source material was peripheral blood mononuclear cells (PBMCs), sampled at baseline. The receptors derive from a human donor with classical Hodgkin lymphoma.

This chain uses TRBV2 with TRBJ1-3; 8 nucleotides agree with TRBD1. CDR3 length: 15 amino acids. Germline CDR1 reads SNHLY; CDR2 reads FYNNEI. V shed 0 bases and J 2 bases; nucleotides not matched to a gene: 0. The CDR3 region is CASSEADRAGNTIYF. The CDR3, as DNA: TGTGCCAGCAGTGAAGCGGACAGGGCTGGAAACACCATATATTTT.

The V gene is TRBV19, the J gene TRBJ2-2, with D possibly matching TRBD2 (6 bases). Germline CDR1 is LNHDA and CDR2 is SQIVND (reference sequence). V was shortened by 3 bases and J by 6 bases, with 17 bases between the two germline ends. The CDR3 consists of 16 residues. CDR3 protein: CASSIIGGIIAGELFF. For the CDR3, the DNA is TGTGCCAGTAGTATTATTGGGGGGATCATCGCCGGGGAGCTGTTTTTT.

This clone occurred once. The J gene is TRBJ2-4, the V gene TRBV11-3; 8 positions match TRBD1. The germline V gene encodes CDR1 SGHNT and CDR2 YENEEA. V trimming: 5 bases; J trimming: 2 bases; junction bases outside the gene matches: 5. The CDR3 runs 15 residues. For the CDR3, the DNA is TGTGCCAGCAGCCCAGGACAGGGACCCAAAAACATTCAGTACTTC. Translated: CASSPGQGPKNIQYF.

The gene calls are TRBV7-9 and TRBJ2-7, with D perhaps matching TRBD1 (6 bases). This CDR3 spans 16 amino acids. Looked up from germline, CDR1 is SEHNR and CDR2 is FQNEAQ (reference sequence). V lost 5 bases and J lost 4, with 21 bases in between. The CDR3 DNA is TGTGCCAGCAGCACACAACCAAAGACAGGAAAGTACGAGCAGTACTTC. Protein product: CASSTQPKTGKYEQYF.

The genes are TRBV21-1 and TRBJ2-5; the table gives TRBD2 as D, unverified against the DNA. TRBV21-1 is a pseudogene locus. The CDR3 sequence is 13 residues long. The CDR3 nucleotides are TGTGCCAGCAAGATTCGAGCACAAGAGACCCAGTACTTC. Its translation is CASKIRAQETQYF.

The chain is built from TRBV7-2 and TRBJ2-2; possible D gene TRBD2, 5 bases. Germline V gene data show CDR1 as SGHTA and CDR2 as FQGNSA. The CDR3 consists of 15 residues. V was cut by 5 bases and J by 4 bases, with 14 bases left in between. The DNA for the CDR3 is TGTGCCAGCAGCCCGCGGACTCGTAGCACCGGGGAGCTGTTTTTT. Its protein product is CASSPRTRSTGELFF.

The gene calls are TRBV28 and TRBJ2-7; 7 positions match TRBD2. CDR1 is MDHEN and CDR2 is SYDVKM in the germline V gene. This CDR3 is 15 amino acids long. The V and J ends lost 7 bases and 3 bases, in that order; junction bases with no gene match: 12. The CDR3 here is CASIKRLARIYEQYF. CDR3 DNA sequence: TGTGCCAGCATTAAAAGACTAGCCCGGATCTACGAGCAGTACTTC.

This clone has just one count. J is TRBJ2-1 and V is TRBV6-6; TRBD2 agrees at 7 bases. J lost 5 bases, V lost 2 bases, and 9 bases had no gene match. CDR1 is MNHNY and CDR2 is SVGAGI in the germline V gene (reference sequence). The CDR3 totals 16 residues. CDR3 DNA: TGTGCCAGCAGTTACCCCGGCCTAGCGGAAGACAATGAGCAGTTCTTC. Protein: CASSYPGLAEDNEQFF.

The chain employs TRBV10-2 and TRBJ1-5; no firm D call. The CDR3 extends over 14 amino acids. V was shortened by 2 bases and J by 7 bases, with 12 bases between the two germline ends. The germline V gene has CDR1 WSHSY and CDR2 SAAADI. In nucleotides, the CDR3 is TGCGCCAGCAGTGAGAGCTGGATATCGCAGCCCCAGCATTTT. Amino acids: CASSESWISQPQHF.

V is TRBV10-2 and J is TRBJ2-4; the D call may be TRBD1 or TRBD2 (6 bases each). Germline V gene data show CDR1 as WSHSY and CDR2 as SAAADI. CDR3 length: 14 amino acids. Trimming removed 7 bases at V and 5 bases at J, with 15 bases between. The CDR3: CASTQGGFENIQYF. The CDR3 nucleotides are TGCGCCAGCACCCAAGGGGGGTTCGAAAACATTCAGTACTTC.

The chain has TRBV28 and TRBJ2-1, with a possible D match to TRBD2 (5 bases). The germline CDR1 and CDR2 sequences are MDHEN and SYDVKM. Deletions cut 11 bases from V and 9 bases from J, with 14 bases between. The CDR3 is 11 amino acids. As DNA, the CDR3 is TGTGCCGCCCTGCGGGCCGGTGAGCAGTTCTTC. Translating it yields CAALRAGEQFF.

This chain uses TRBV28 with TRBJ1-5; D gene unclear. The V end was cut by 6 bases, the J end by 9 bases, with 12 bases between. Germline V gene lookup returns CDR1 MDHEN and CDR2 SYDVKM. The length of the CDR3 is 12 residues. CDR3 protein: CASRAGSWPQHF. The CDR3 nucleotides are TGTGCCAGCAGGGCAGGATCGTGGCCCCAGCATTTT.

The genes are TRBV27 and TRBJ2-1; no firm D call. V was clipped by 3 bases and J by 5 bases, with 8 bases between them. The germline V gene has CDR1 MNHEY and CDR2 SMNVEV (reference sequence). This CDR3 has 13 amino acids. CDR3 coding DNA: TGTGCCAGCAGTTTTTGGGTAGACAATGAGCAGTTCTTC. Protein product: CASSFWVDNEQFF.

This clone was detected only once. The chain joins TRBV5-3 to TRBJ2-7; D ambiguous. Being an ORF, TRBV5-3 has a function that is uncertain. V lost 8 bases and J lost 2, with 17 bases in between. CDR3 length: 14 residues. The CDR3 nucleotides are TGTGCCAGCAGCCACAATGTATCACCCTACGAGCAGTACTTC. This codes for CASSHNVSPYEQYF.

In its sample, this clone was seen once. The chain carries TRBV9 and TRBJ2-1; 8 nucleotides align to TRBD2. This CDR3 is 15 amino acids long. CDR1 SGDLS and CDR2 YYNGEE come from the germline V gene. Trimming cost V 4 bases and J 3 bases; bases outside gene matches: 6. CDR3 sequence reads: CASSSGSGSYNEQFF. The CDR3 coding sequence is TGTGCCAGCAGCTCCGGGAGCGGGAGCTACAATGAGCAGTTCTTC.

The rearrangement joins TRBV6-6 to TRBJ2-1; D is unclear. The CDR3 is 14 residues long. The germline V gene has CDR1 MNHNY and CDR2 SVGAGI (reference sequence). V lost 4 bases and J lost 2, with 9 bases in between. This chain's CDR3 is CASSSETAYNEQFF. DNA for the CDR3: TGTGCCAGCAGTTCCGAAACCGCCTACAATGAGCAGTTCTTC.

The gene calls are TRBV7-9 and TRBJ2-1; 12 bases agree with TRBD2. CDR1 and CDR2 from the germline V gene are SEHNR and FQNEAQ (reference sequence). The CDR3 has 15 residues. With V trimmed by 3 bases and J by 5 bases, 2 bases remained unmatched. The CDR3 DNA reads TGTGCCAGCAGCTTGACTAGCGGGAGAGACAATGAGCAGTTCTTC. The encoded protein is CASSLTSGRDNEQFF.

This chain links TRBV11-2 with TRBJ2-5; 8 bases agree with TRBD2. Germline CDR1 and CDR2: SGHAT and FQNNGV. J was trimmed by 5 bases and V by 4 bases; bases with no gene match: 21. The CDR3 runs to 19 residues. The CDR3 DNA is TGTGCCAGCAGCTCCCTGGGGCGCGGGGGGCTAATTTCCTCCGAGACCCAGTACTTC. Its translation: CASSSLGRGGLISSETQYF.

This sequence joins TRBV29-1 and TRBJ2-4; 10 bases are shared with TRBD2. The CDR3 runs 15 residues. V dropped 7 bases and J dropped 1; count of bases not matched to a gene: 7. Germline-derived CDR1 and CDR2 are SQVTM and ANQGSEA. CDR3 DNA sequence: TGCAGCGCCTCGGGTAGCGGGGGGGCCAAAAACATTCAGTACTTC. It is translated as CSASGSGGAKNIQYF.

J is TRBJ1-2 and V is TRBV5-4; D remains unclear. The V gene lost 3 bases and the J gene lost 4 bases, with 4 bases spanning the gap. CDR3 length: 11 amino acids. Germline lookup yields CDR1 SGHNT and CDR2 YYREEE (reference sequence). For the CDR3, the DNA is TGTGCCAGCAGCTACCTCTATGGCTACACCTTC. Translation gives CASSYLYGYTF.

The rearrangement joins TRBV19 to TRBJ2-1, with 11 nucleotides matching TRBD2. Looked up from germline, CDR1 is LNHDA and CDR2 is SQIVND (reference sequence). V lost 6 bases, J lost 8 bases, and 9 bases stayed unmatched. CDR3 length: 15 residues. The CDR3 DNA sequence: TGTGCCAGTAGAAAATCGGGACTAGCGGACCATGAGCAGTTCTTC. Translation gives CASRKSGLADHEQFF.

This sequence joins TRBV2 and TRBJ1-1, with a possible D match to TRBD1 (5 bases). This CDR3 has 14 amino acids. The V end lost 6 bases, the J end lost 3 bases, and 14 bases lay between the germline ends. Germline CDR1 reads SNHLY; CDR2 reads FYNNEI. As DNA, the CDR3 is TGTGCCAGCAGCCGCGGGACGCTCGACACTGAAGCTTTCTTT. Its protein product is CASSRGTLDTEAFF.

The genes are TRBV27 and TRBJ1-6; possibly TRBD1 for D (5 bases). Trimming took off 1 base at V and 8 bases at J, with 12 bases between the two ends. CDR1 is MNHEY and CDR2 is SMNVEV in the germline V gene (reference sequence). There are 15 residues in the CDR3. The CDR3 spells CASSLFFGTDSPLHF. For the CDR3, the DNA is TGTGCCAGCAGTTTATTTTTCGGGACCGATTCACCCCTCCACTTT.

In regard to this clone: At one end the junction does not follow the germline gene, possibly because of a read error. CDR3 in amino acids: CASSLTGGLTDTQYF. CDR3 in DNA: TGTGCTAGCAGCTTGACAGGGGGTCTCACAGATACGCAGTATTTT. V and J are TRBV7-7 and TRBJ2-3; 9 bases map to TRBD1. Germline assignment: CDR1 SSHAT and CDR2 FNYEAQ (reference sequence). CDR3 length equals 15 residues. Full variable domain (remainder filled in from reference TRBV7-7 and TRBJ2-3): GAGVSQSPRYKVTKRGQDVTLRCDPISSHATLYWYQQALGQGPEFLTYFNYEAQPDKSGLPSDRFSAERPEGSISTLTIQRTEQRDSAMYRCASSLTGGLTDTQYFGPGTRLTVL.

The V call is TRBV6-1, the J call TRBJ2-6, with 8 bases aligning to TRBD1. Losses at the gene ends were 3 bases for V and 2 bases for J; bases not matched to a gene: 3. This CDR3 region has 16 residues. Per the germline V gene, CDR1 is MNHNS and CDR2 is SASEGT. DNA for the CDR3: TGTGCCAGCAGTGAGCAGGGGGCGCCTGGGGCCAACGTCCTGACTTTC. Amino acid sequence: CASSEQGAPGANVLTF.

The chain couples TRBV6-5 to TRBJ2-7; a weak D match, TRBD1 (5 bases). This CDR3 is 10 amino acids long. The V gene lost 10 bases and the J gene lost 4 bases, with 8 bases spanning the gap. From germline, CDR1 is MNHEY and CDR2 SVGAGI. CDR3 in DNA: TGTGCCACACAGGCGTACGAGCAGTACTTC. It is translated as CATQAYEQYF.

The J gene is TRBJ1-4, the V gene TRBV27; a weak D match, TRBD1 (6 bases). Per the germline V gene, CDR1 is MNHEY and CDR2 is SMNVEV (reference sequence). The ends were cut back, 5 bases at V and 5 bases at J, with 18 bases in the middle. The CDR3 is 16 amino acids. Written as DNA, the CDR3 is TGTGCCAGCAGTCTAGATTTTGGACAGCTGAATGAAAAACTGTTTTTT. Its protein is CASSLDFGQLNEKLFF.